Below, 24 T cell receptor beta chains from the same sample are listed, as sequenced in a study of response to subunit inactivated influenza vaccine. TCRdb re-derived calls from the RT-PCR reads in MiXCR, one entry per CDR3 protein. The sample carries 650,000 to 800,000 distinct CDR3 sequences, roughly 13% recorded once. The material sequenced was PBMCs from blood, taken approximately 15 days before vaccination. The receptors were gathered from a man aged 50-59 years who received an inactivated influenza vaccine.

The chain couples TRBV16 to TRBJ2-7; no definite D call. V lost 7 bases to trimming and J lost 6 bases, with 16 bases between them. The CDR3 spans 13 residues. Germline V gives CDR1 KGHSY, CDR2 FQNENV. The CDR3 reads CASIPSVVGEQYF. CDR3 in DNA: TGTGCCAGCATTCCGTCCGTAGTGGGCGAGCAGTACTTC.

This clonotype was recorded a few times. The chain joins TRBV4-3 to TRBJ2-2; 12 nucleotides align to TRBD2. V dropped 3 bases and J dropped 4; count of bases not matched to a gene: 9. In germline, CDR1 is LGHNA, CDR2 YSLEER. The CDR3 spans 18 residues. CDR3 amino acids: CASSQYLAGGSLTGELFF. The CDR3 bases are TGCGCCAGCAGCCAGTACCTAGCGGGGGGGTCACTCACCGGGGAGCTGTTTTTT.

This clonotype occurred a few times. The chain combines TRBV12-3 or TRBV12-4 with TRBJ2-3; D may be TRBD1 or TRBD2 (5 bases each). This CDR3 spans 13 amino acids. Trimming cost V 10 bases and J 4 bases, with 15 bases left between them. This CDR3 reads CATGRDLPDTQYF. The CDR3 DNA follows: TGTGCCACCGGCAGGGACCTGCCAGATACGCAGTATTTT.

This clonotype was recorded at least ten times. The CDR3 coding sequence is TGCAGCGTTGGGCAGGCCTACAATGAGCAGTTCTTC. Its protein is CSVGQAYNEQFF. The rearrangement links TRBV29-1 to TRBJ2-1; D is ambiguous. The CDR3 runs to 12 residues. V dropped 4 bases and J dropped 2 bases, with 6 bases sitting between them. CDR1 and CDR2 (germline): SQVTM, ANQGSEA.

This clonotype was observed a few times. The rearrangement joins TRBV7-9 to TRBJ2-1; no clear D. With 5 bases removed from V and 9 bases from J, the gap between germline ends came to 17 bases. This CDR3 spans 14 amino acids. The germline CDR1 and CDR2 sequences are SEHNR and FQNEAQ (reference sequence). CDR3 amino acids: CASSSLGTGGEQFF. The CDR3 region has the DNA TGTGCCAGCAGCAGCTTAGGAACGGGTGGTGAGCAGTTCTTC.

The V and J genes are TRBV6-2 or TRBV6-3 and TRBJ1-2; no clear D. The CDR3 has 13 residues. Trimming removed 6 bases at V and 8 bases at J, with 16 bases between. The germline V gene has CDR1 MNHEY and CDR2 SVGEGT. This CDR3 is CASRSMGARGYTF. CDR3 coding DNA: TGTGCCAGCAGATCGATGGGCGCGAGGGGCTACACCTTC.

The rearrangement joins TRBV20-1 to TRBJ1-2; the D is unclear. Germline V gene lookup returns CDR1 DFQATT and CDR2 SNEGSKA (reference sequence). The CDR3 is made up of 13 amino acids. The ends were cut back, 0 bases at V and 8 bases at J, with 13 bases in the middle. The chain's CDR3 is CSARDPVLGGYTF. The CDR3 DNA is TGCAGTGCTAGAGATCCGGTGTTGGGGGGCTACACCTTC.

The chain links TRBV7-9 to TRBJ1-6; no reliable D call. The CDR3 contains 13 residues. Trimming took off 2 bases at V and 10 bases at J, with 9 bases between the two ends. Germline loops: CDR1 SEHNR, CDR2 FQNEAQ (reference sequence). In DNA, the CDR3 is TGTGCCAGCAGCTTACAATTCCGGTCACCCCTCCACTTT. Translating it yields CASSLQFRSPLHF.

The chain has TRBV30 and TRBJ2-3, with 14 bases matching TRBD2. Germline V gene sequence: CDR1 GTSNPN, CDR2 SVGIG (reference sequence). The CDR3 length is 17 residues. The junction had 6 bases not matched to a gene; V was cut back by 3 bases and J by 1 base. In nucleotides, the CDR3 is TGTGCCTGGAGGAGAGGACTAGCGGGGGGAGGCACAGATACGCAGTATTTT. Translation gives CAWRRGLAGGGTDTQYF.

The chain combines TRBV12-3 or TRBV12-4 with TRBJ1-2; tentatively, D is TRBD1 (5 bases). The CDR3 covers 15 residues. V lost 5 bases and J 8 bases, leaving 21 bases between the germline ends. The CDR3, as DNA: TGTGCCAGCAGTCCGGGACGTACCGGTTTTAGGGGCTACACCTTC. This codes for CASSPGRTGFRGYTF.

This clonotype has a handful of counts. This rearrangement joins TRBV5-1 to TRBJ1-4; 7 nucleotides agree with TRBD1. Trimming removed 1 base from V and 8 bases from J; junction bases left unmatched: 8. CDR3 length: 15 amino acids. From germline, CDR1 is SGHRS and CDR2 YFSETQ. The CDR3 region is CASSLNTGEYEKLFF. The CDR3 DNA is TGCGCCAGCAGCTTGAACACAGGGGAATACGAAAAACTGTTTTTT.

This clonotype was seen only a few times. CDR3 in DNA: TGCAGTGCGGTGGACAGCCCCAGGGAGACCCAGTACTTC. It is translated as CSAVDSPRETQYF. The J gene is TRBJ2-5, the V gene TRBV20-1; D perhaps matches TRBD1 (6 bases). CDR3 length: 13 amino acids. The V gene's germline CDR1 is DFQATT and CDR2 SNEGSKA (reference sequence). V was clipped by 6 bases and J by 5 bases, with 16 bases between them.

This clonotype was recorded a few times. This rearrangement joins TRBV7-9 to TRBJ2-3; tentatively, D is TRBD1 or TRBD2 (5 bases each). The germline V and J ends were trimmed by 3 bases and 4 bases, with 11 bases remaining between them. Looked up from germline, CDR1 is SEHNR and CDR2 is FQNEAQ (reference sequence). This CDR3 is 14 amino acids long. Here the CDR3 reads CASSLTEAADTQYF. CDR3 DNA sequence: TGTGCCAGCAGCTTGACAGAAGCGGCAGATACGCAGTATTTT. The full variable domain, rest sourced from reference TRBV7-9 and TRBJ2-3, is DTGVSQNPRHKITKRGQNVTFRCDPISEHNRLYWYRQTLGQGPEFLTYFQNEAQLEKSRLLSDRFSAERPKGSFSTLEIQRTEQGDSAMYLCASSLTEAADTQYFGPGTRLTVL.

The chain uses TRBV6-5 and TRBJ2-3, with 10 bases that match TRBD2. The V gene end was trimmed by 0 bases and the J gene end by 1 base; junction bases not matched to a gene: 4. The CDR3 contains 17 residues. From germline, CDR1 is MNHEY and CDR2 SVGAGI. Written as DNA, the CDR3 is TGTGCCAGCAGTTACTCGAGCCTAGCGGGGGGCACAGATACGCAGTATTTT. Residues: CASSYSSLAGGTDTQYF.

The gene calls are TRBV7-2 and TRBJ2-7; D gene uncertain. V dropped 4 bases and J dropped 7 bases, with 11 bases sitting between them. Germline V gene sequence: CDR1 SGHTA, CDR2 FQGNSA. This CDR3 has 12 amino acids. For the CDR3, the DNA is TGTGCCAGCAGCTCGTCCGGGTGGGAGCAGTACTTC. Its translation is CASSSSGWEQYF.

This clonotype turned up a few times. The rearrangement joins TRBV20-1 to TRBJ2-3; the D gene is possibly TRBD1 (6 bases). This CDR3 spans 15 amino acids. Per germline, CDR1 DFQATT and CDR2 SNEGSKA (reference sequence). Trimming left V 5 bases short and J 2 bases short, with 17 bases between. The CDR3 DNA is TGCAGTGCTCGAACGGGACAACGTTTCACAGATACGCAGTATTTT. As protein: CSARTGQRFTDTQYF.

The V gene is TRBV5-5, the J gene TRBJ2-1; 8 bases are shared with TRBD1. V shed 4 bases and J 0 bases; nucleotides not matched to a gene: 6. This CDR3 contains 16 residues. Germline V gives CDR1 SGHKS, CDR2 YYEKEE (reference sequence). CDR3 sequence: CASSGGTGSSYNEQFF. The CDR3 coding sequence is TGTGCCAGCAGCGGGGGGACAGGAAGCTCCTACAATGAGCAGTTCTTC.

J is TRBJ2-7 and V is TRBV29-1; 11 nucleotides line up with TRBD2. The germline V gene has CDR1 SQVTM and CDR2 ANQGSEA. The CDR3 has 14 amino acids. Trimming cost V 1 base and J 6 bases; bases outside gene matches: 5. The CDR3 sequence is CSVEGLAGRTEQYF. CDR3 DNA sequence: TGCAGCGTTGAAGGACTAGCGGGACGTACCGAGCAGTACTTC.

This clonotype was picked up a small number of times. J is TRBJ2-3 and V is TRBV5-1; 7 nucleotides agree with TRBD2. V lost 4 bases, J lost 2 bases, and 4 bases stayed unmatched. This CDR3 is built from 14 residues. The germline gives CDR1 SGHRS, CDR2 YFSETQ. This CDR3 reads CASSRAGVTDTQYF. As DNA, the CDR3 is TGCGCCAGCAGCAGGGCGGGGGTCACAGATACGCAGTATTTT. The full variable domain, rest sourced from reference TRBV5-1 and TRBJ2-3, is KAGVTQTPRYLIKTRGQQVTLSCSPISGHRSVSWYQQTPGQGLQFLFEYFSETQRNKGNFPGRFSGRQFSNSRSEMNVSTLELGDSALYLCASSRAGVTDTQYFGPGTRLTVL.

Ten or more counts support this clonotype. The rearrangement links TRBV4-2 to TRBJ1-6, with D tentatively TRBD1 (6 bases). Trimming shortened V by 1 base and J by 7 bases, and 8 bases separated the two germline ends. CDR3 length equals 14 residues. Germline CDR1 is LGHNA and CDR2 is YNFKEQ. CDR3 residues: CASSQAQGNSPLHF. The CDR3 DNA reads TGTGCCAGCAGCCAAGCCCAGGGGAATTCACCCCTCCACTTT.

This rearrangement joins TRBV2 to TRBJ2-3; D may be TRBD2 (5 bases). V lost 10 bases and J lost 4, with 15 bases in between. Germline CDR1 SNHLY, CDR2 FYNNEI. The CDR3 is made up of 13 amino acids. CDR3 nucleotides: TGTGCCACCTCGGGATTCTCGGCAGATACGCAGTATTTT. Protein product: CATSGFSADTQYF.

V and J are TRBV2 and TRBJ2-2; D unclear. Germline CDR1 reads SNHLY; CDR2 reads FYNNEI. The V and J ends lost 6 bases and 5 bases respectively, with 13 bases between them. This CDR3 comprises 14 residues. CDR3 nucleotide sequence: TGTGCCAGCAGGATGGGCATTCCAACCGGGGAGCTGTTTTTT. It codes for CASRMGIPTGELFF.

The chain is built from TRBV28 and TRBJ2-2; D gene ambiguous. The CDR3 runs 15 residues. V dropped 2 bases and J dropped 2 bases, with 9 bases sitting between them. Germline V CDR1 and CDR2: MDHEN, SYDVKM. The CDR3 DNA sequence: TGTGCCAGCAGTTTAGTCTATCGAAACACCGGGGAGCTGTTTTTT. Translated: CASSLVYRNTGELFF.

The chain carries TRBV6-1 and TRBJ2-7; the D gene is possibly TRBD1 (6 bases). Trimming removed 8 bases at V and 6 bases at J, with 17 bases between. The CDR3 is 13 amino acids. Germline V gene data show CDR1 as MNHNS and CDR2 as SASEGT. Here the CDR3 DNA reads TGTGCCAGCGGCGGACAGAGGGTAGGCGAGCAGTACTTC. It codes for CASGGQRVGEQYF.